These 22 T cell receptor beta chains share one sample of origin, sequenced in a study of Ad26.COV2.S vaccination and SARS-CoV-2 variants. Documented treatment: around 19 received Ad26.COV2.S at low or high dose, single or two shots; about 5 received placebo; per-sample allocation not given. Sample collection was performed on day 63 after the first vaccine or placebo injection. Repertoires were generated with immunoSEQ multiplex PCR, while TCRdb's copy carries only in-frame clones and drops some. In the table there are hundreds of thousands of clones, approximately 90% of which are singletons. Source: peripheral blood, taken in a trial of Ad26.COV2.S vaccine versus placebo. All receptors come from a person aged 18-60 years who received the Ad26.COV2.S COVID-19 vaccine or a placebo.

This clone was recorded a few times. The chain uses TRBV7-2 and TRBJ1-2; 11 positions match TRBD1. With V trimmed by 6 bases and J by 4 bases, 7 bases remained unmatched. Germline V gene sequence: CDR1 SGHTA, CDR2 FQGNSA. The CDR3 totals 15 residues. CDR3 sequence: CASRARTGGGYGYTF. The CDR3 DNA reads TGTGCCAGCAGAGCCCGGACAGGGGGCGGCTATGGCTACACCTTC.

This chain connects TRBV9 to TRBJ1-5, with a weak D call TRBD1 (5 bases). Trimming shortened V by 4 bases and J by 0 bases, and 11 bases separated the two germline ends. Germline-derived CDR1 and CDR2 are SGDLS and YYNGEE. The CDR3 sequence is 15 residues long. CDR3 loop: CASSPGGYSNQPQHF. CDR3 DNA sequence: TGTGCCAGCAGCCCGGGGGGGTATAGCAATCAGCCCCAGCATTTT.

The chain couples TRBV27 to TRBJ2-3; 8 nucleotides match TRBD1. The CDR3 totals 15 residues. The germline V gene encodes CDR1 MNHEY and CDR2 SMNVEV (reference sequence). V lost 5 bases to trimming and J lost 0 bases; unmatched junction nucleotides: 4. CDR3: CASSETGVSTDTQYF. CDR3 bases: TGTGCCAGCAGTGAGACAGGGGTGAGCACAGATACGCAGTATTTT.

The V gene is TRBV9, the J gene TRBJ2-5, with D perhaps given as TRBD1 or TRBD2 (6 bases each). CDR1 and CDR2 (germline): SGDLS, YYNGEE. This CDR3 is built from 16 residues. V was cut by 0 bases and J by 2 bases, with 14 bases left in between. CDR3 in DNA: TGTGCCAGCAGCGTAGCTACGGGGGCAGGGCAAGAGACCCAGTACTTC. Translating it yields CASSVATGAGQETQYF.

The chain is built from TRBV10-2 and TRBJ2-1, with unresolved D. The V end lost 3 bases, the J end lost 3 bases, and 12 bases lay between the germline ends. The CDR3 is 15 amino acids. Germline V lookup: CDR1 WSHSY, CDR2 SAAADI. This CDR3 is CASSEGSLSYNEQFF. DNA of the CDR3: TGCGCCAGCAGTGAAGGCAGCCTCAGCTACAATGAGCAGTTCTTC.

This chain connects TRBV6-6 to TRBJ1-1; D gene unclear. Germline CDR1 reads MNHNY; CDR2 reads SVGAGI (reference sequence). Between the trimmed V and J ends, which lost 6 bases and 1 base, there was a span of 9 bases. CDR3 length equals 13 residues. CDR3 sequence (DNA): TGTGCCAGCAGACTGACGGAGAACACTGAAGCTTTCTTT. It codes for CASRLTENTEAFF.

The table lists this clone with a count of one. This rearrangement joins TRBV12-3 or TRBV12-4 to TRBJ2-7; no firm D call. The CDR3 sequence is 13 residues long. Deletions cut 4 bases from V and 2 bases from J, with 9 bases between. The CDR3 region has the DNA TGTGCCAGCAGTTCCCAGATCGCCTACGAGCAGTACTTC. Translating it yields CASSSQIAYEQYF.

The chain has TRBV4-1 and TRBJ2-7; 7 positions match TRBD1. Germline V gene sequence: CDR1 MGHRA, CDR2 YSYEKL. Trimming cost V 6 bases and J 5 bases; bases outside gene matches: 10. The CDR3 covers 14 residues. The CDR3 region has the DNA TGCGCCAGCAGTCTTCGTATTGACAGGGACGAGCAGTACTTC. It specifies CASSLRIDRDEQYF.

This chain links TRBV7-2 with TRBJ1-1; D perhaps matches TRBD1 (6 bases). V gave up 0 bases and J gave up 4 bases, with 6 bases separating them. The CDR3 is 13 amino acids. Germline assignment: CDR1 SGHTA and CDR2 FQGNSA. The CDR3 region has the DNA TGTGCCAGCAGCTTAGCACAGGGCACTGAAGCTTTCTTT. This codes for CASSLAQGTEAFF.

This clone was seen more than once but under ten times. The V gene is TRBV7-2, the J gene TRBJ1-3; no clear D. The CDR3 runs to 14 residues. Germline-derived CDR1 and CDR2 are SGHTA and FQGNSA. The V gene lost 5 bases and the J gene lost 0 bases, with 8 bases spanning the gap. The CDR3, as DNA: TGTGCCAGCAGCCTGACACTCTCTGGAAACACCATATATTTT. This codes for CASSLTLSGNTIYF.

The chain couples TRBV7-2 to TRBJ1-1; unclear D gene. V gave up 6 bases and J gave up 0 bases, with 11 bases separating them. This CDR3 region has 14 residues. Germline CDR1 is SGHTA and CDR2 is FQGNSA. Here the CDR3 DNA reads TGTGCCAGCAGACGACGTCAAATGAACACTGAAGCTTTCTTT. This translates into CASRRRQMNTEAFF.

The V gene is TRBV7-9, the J gene TRBJ2-5; possible D gene TRBD1, 6 bases. The CDR3 runs 16 residues. Germline V gives CDR1 SEHNR, CDR2 FQNEAQ (reference sequence). V was cut by 0 bases and J by 4 bases, with 15 bases left in between. The CDR3 region has the DNA TGTGCCAGCAGCTTAGCCAGGGGCCCGACGAGAGAGACCCAGTACTTC. It translates to CASSLARGPTRETQYF.

The gene calls are TRBV3-1 (or the pseudogene TRBV3-2) and TRBJ1-6, with D possibly matching TRBD1 (5 bases). With 2 bases removed from V and 6 bases from J, the gap between germline ends came to 14 bases. This CDR3 comprises 16 residues. Germline-derived CDR1 and CDR2 are LGHDT and YNNKEL (reference sequence). CDR3 region: CASSQTYGALNSPLHF. CDR3 bases: TGTGCCAGCAGCCAAACCTATGGGGCCCTTAATTCACCCCTCCACTTT.

V is TRBV9 and J is TRBJ2-3; TRBD2 aligns across 13 bases. Germline CDR1 reads SGDLS; CDR2 reads YYNGEE. Trimming cost V 0 bases and J 3 bases; bases outside gene matches: 1. CDR3 size: 16 residues. CDR3 in amino acids: CASSVATSGGTDTQYF. DNA of the CDR3: TGTGCCAGCAGCGTAGCGACTAGCGGGGGGACAGATACGCAGTATTTT.

This clone was observed a handful of times. The chain recombines TRBV5-4 with TRBJ2-7; the match to TRBD2 covers 9 bases. The CDR3 is 14 residues long. The germline CDR1 and CDR2 sequences are SGHNT and YYREEE (reference sequence). Trimming cost V 5 bases and J 5 bases; bases outside gene matches: 8. DNA for the CDR3: TGTGCCAGCAGTGTCGGACTAGCGTCCCACGAGCAGTACTTC. It yields the protein CASSVGLASHEQYF.

V and J are TRBV24-1 and TRBJ1-1, with D possibly matching TRBD1 (5 bases). The CDR3 runs to 11 residues. Trimming shortened V by 7 bases and J by 5 bases, and 7 bases separated the two germline ends. Per the germline V gene, CDR1 is KGHDR and CDR2 is SFDVKD. This CDR3 reads CATRGVTEAFF. CDR3 nucleotides: TGTGCCACCAGAGGGGTGACTGAAGCTTTCTTT.

The chain employs TRBV7-2 and TRBJ2-4, with 9 bases matching TRBD1. There are 17 residues in the CDR3. From germline, CDR1 is SGHTA and CDR2 FQGNSA. Unmatched junction bases numbered 5, after V lost 1 base and J lost 1 base. The CDR3 coding sequence is TGTGCCAGCAGCTTAGGGACAGGGGCGGAGGCCAAAAACATTCAGTACTTC. Residues: CASSLGTGAEAKNIQYF.

The rearrangement uses TRBV29-1 and TRBJ1-2, with 10 bases matching TRBD1. Germline V CDR1 and CDR2: SQVTM, ANQGSEA. CDR3 size: 13 residues. V shed 4 bases, J shed 6 bases, and the junction held 5 bases outside the gene matches. The CDR3 DNA follows: TGCAGCGTTGCCCGGACAGGGGGAAATGGCTACACCTTC. This encodes CSVARTGGNGYTF.

This clone was seen just once. V and J are TRBV25-1 and TRBJ2-3, with 9 positions matching TRBD2. Germline CDR1 is MGHDK and CDR2 is SYGVNS. Trimming cost V 2 bases and J 2 bases; bases outside gene matches: 5. CDR3 length: 16 amino acids. DNA of the CDR3: TGTGCCAGCAGTGAAGGGGTAGCGGGGGACACAGATACGCAGTATTTT. This sequence encodes CASSEGVAGDTDTQYF.

The chain employs TRBV2 and TRBJ1-3; D remains unclear. This CDR3 comprises 14 residues. V lost 6 bases, J lost 0 bases, and 9 bases lay in between. Germline CDR1 is SNHLY and CDR2 is FYNNEI. CDR3 sequence: CASSSHGSGNTIYF. In nucleotides, the CDR3 is TGTGCCAGCAGCAGTCACGGCTCTGGAAACACCATATATTTT.

The rearrangement joins TRBV7-2 to TRBJ1-5; 11 bases map to TRBD1. V dropped 4 bases and J dropped 7; count of bases not matched to a gene: 6. From germline, CDR1 is SGHTA and CDR2 FQGNSA. The CDR3 is 15 amino acids. The chain's CDR3 is CASSSDRGLGQPQHF. CDR3 nucleotides: TGTGCCAGCAGCTCGGACAGGGGGCTCGGACAGCCCCAGCATTTT.

A single count supports this clone. V usage is TRBV6-5 and J usage is TRBJ2-1, with TRBD2 identical over 7 bases. This CDR3 has 13 residues. Germline CDR1 MNHEY, CDR2 SVGAGI. V dropped 6 bases and J dropped 8; count of bases not matched to a gene: 7. This CDR3 is CASRGGFMDEQFF. In nucleotides, the CDR3 is TGTGCCAGCAGGGGGGGGTTTATGGATGAGCAGTTCTTC.